This entry describes one TCR beta chain. There are 15 residues in the CDR3. CDR1 and CDR2 from the germline V gene are MGHRA and YSYEKL. Trimming took 2 bases from V and 3 from J; bases not matched to a gene: 5. Measured with immunoSEQ multiplex PCR; TCRdb has only the in-frame clones, and not every one. The repertoire includes about 74,000 clones, approximately 95% of them detected once, and approximately 0.26% sits in the top ten. These data are taken from a study of technical replicates of blood from several donors. The V and J genes are TRBV4-1 and TRBJ2-7; TRBD1 aligns across 9 bases. The sequence was collected from a human donor in good health. Specimen: T cells isolated from PBMCs. CDR3 loop: CASSQPGQGGYEQYF. CDR3 bases: TGCGCCAGCAGCCAACCGGGACAGGGAGGCTACGAGCAGTACTTC.